The sequence of this TCR beta chain was determined in a study of control samples from healthy donors and cancer patients. V dropped 4 bases and J dropped 10 bases, with 26 bases sitting between them. The CDR3 length is 16 residues. CDR1 SGDLS and CDR2 YYNGEE come from the germline V gene. Here immunoSEQ multiplex PCR was the method, and the copy in TCRdb shows in-frame clones only, minus some. The profile shows around 150,000 clones, roughly 89% of them singletons. The J gene is TRBJ1-2, the V gene TRBV9, with a possible D match to TRBD1 (6 bases). Sequenced input: blood. The TCR sequence derives from a man between 25 and 39 years old in good health. CDR3 bases: TGTGCCAGCAGCCTCTTTTCCGGGACGGGGGCTACCGACTACACCTTC. This encodes CASSLFSGTGATDYTF.